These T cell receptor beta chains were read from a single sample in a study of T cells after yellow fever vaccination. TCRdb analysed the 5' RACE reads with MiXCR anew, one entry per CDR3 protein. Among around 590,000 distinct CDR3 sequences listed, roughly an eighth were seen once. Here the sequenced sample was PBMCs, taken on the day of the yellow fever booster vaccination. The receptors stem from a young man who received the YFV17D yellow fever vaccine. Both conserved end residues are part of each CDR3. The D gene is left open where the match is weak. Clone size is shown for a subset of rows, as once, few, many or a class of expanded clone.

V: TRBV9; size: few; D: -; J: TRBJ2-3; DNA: TGTGCCAGCAGCGAGTTCGAGGCAGATACGCAGTATTTT; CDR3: CASSEFEADTQYF
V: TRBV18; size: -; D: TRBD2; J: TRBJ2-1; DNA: TGTGCCAGCTCGCGGGGGAGTGAGCAGTTCTTC; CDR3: CASSRGSEQFF
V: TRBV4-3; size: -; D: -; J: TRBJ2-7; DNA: TGCGCCAGCAGCCAAGACCAGAAAGCATCCTACGAGCAGTACTTC; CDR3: CASSQDQKASYEQYF
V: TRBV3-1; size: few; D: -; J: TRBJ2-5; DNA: TGTGCCAGCAGCCAGGGTCCGTTCCTCGGGGAGACCCAGTACTTC; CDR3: CASSQGPFLGETQYF
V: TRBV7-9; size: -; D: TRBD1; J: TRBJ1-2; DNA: TGTGCCAGCAGCACCCGACAGGGCTTATATAATGGCTACACCTTC; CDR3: CASSTRQGLYNGYTF
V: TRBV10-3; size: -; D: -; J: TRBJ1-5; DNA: TGTGCCATCAGTGAGGTACCCGGTAATCAGCCCCAGCATTTT; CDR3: CAISEVPGNQPQHF
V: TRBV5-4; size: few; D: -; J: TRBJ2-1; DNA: TGTGCCAGCAGCCTAGCGACGATGAGCTCCTACAATGAGCAGTTCTTC; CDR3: CASSLATMSSYNEQFF
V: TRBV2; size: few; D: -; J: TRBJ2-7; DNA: TGTGCCAGCAACCAGGGTCCCTACGAGCAGTACTTC; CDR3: CASNQGPYEQYF
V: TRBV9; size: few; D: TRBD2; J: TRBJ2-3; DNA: TGTGCCAGCAGCTTTAGCGGGAGGCGCGCAGATACGCAGTATTTT; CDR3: CASSFSGRRADTQYF
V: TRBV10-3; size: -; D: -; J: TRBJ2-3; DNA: TGTGCCACCGAGCGGTCTGGGAGTCCCACAGATACGCAGTATTTT; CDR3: CATERSGSPTDTQYF
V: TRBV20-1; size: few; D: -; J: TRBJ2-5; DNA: TGCAGTGCTAGATCTACAGGAGGAGAGACCCAGTACTTC; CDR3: CSARSTGGETQYF
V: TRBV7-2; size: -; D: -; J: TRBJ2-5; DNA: TGTGCCAGCAGCCTGTGGGGAGGGGGGTACCAAGAGACCCAGTACTTC; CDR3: CASSLWGGGYQETQYF
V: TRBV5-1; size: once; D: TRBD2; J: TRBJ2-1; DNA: TGCGCCAGCTTAGCGGGAGGGCCGGGTTACAATGAGCAGTTCTTC; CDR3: CASLAGGPGYNEQFF
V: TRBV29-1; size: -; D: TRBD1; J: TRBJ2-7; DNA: TGCAGCGTGGTGAAGGGACAGAACTACGAGCAGTACTTC; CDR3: CSVVKGQNYEQYF
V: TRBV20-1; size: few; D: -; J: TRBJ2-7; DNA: TGCAGTGCTAGAGTTGGCGGGACTGCTCACGAGCAGTACTTC; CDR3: CSARVGGTAHEQYF
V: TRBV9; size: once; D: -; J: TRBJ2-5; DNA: TGTGCCAGCAGCGCGTCCCAGGGAAGGGAGACCCAGTACTTC; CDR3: CASSASQGRETQYF
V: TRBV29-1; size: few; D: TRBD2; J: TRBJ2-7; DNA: TGCAGCGCCGAAGCGGGAGCGTCCTACGAGCAGTACTTC; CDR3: CSAEAGASYEQYF
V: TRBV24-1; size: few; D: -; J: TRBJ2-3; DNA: TGTGCCACCAGTGACCCAGGGGATACAGATACGCAGTATTTT; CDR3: CATSDPGDTDTQYF
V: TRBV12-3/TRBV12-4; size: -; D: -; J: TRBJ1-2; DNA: TGTGCCAGCAGTTTTTACAGGGTTGAAGACTACACCTTC; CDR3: CASSFYRVEDYTF
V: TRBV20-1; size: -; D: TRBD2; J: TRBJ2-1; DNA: TGCAGTGCTACCCTTGTAACTAGCGGAGGGAGGAATGAGCAGTTCTTC; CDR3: CSATLVTSGGRNEQFF
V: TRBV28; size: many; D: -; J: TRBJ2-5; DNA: TGTGCCAGCACCACCACGGAGACCCAGTACTTC; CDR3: CASTTTETQYF
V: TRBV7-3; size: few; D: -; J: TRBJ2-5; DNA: TGTGCCAGCAGCTGGGTCGGTGGCGGCCAAGAGACCCAGTACTTC; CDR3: CASSWVGGGQETQYF
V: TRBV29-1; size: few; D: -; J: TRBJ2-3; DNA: TGCAGCGTTTTTGGGCCGCTTAGCACAGATACGCAGTATTTT; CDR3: CSVFGPLSTDTQYF
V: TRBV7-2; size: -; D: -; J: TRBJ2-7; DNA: TGTGCCAGCAGCCCGACAGGCCACTACGAGCAGTACTTC; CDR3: CASSPTGHYEQYF
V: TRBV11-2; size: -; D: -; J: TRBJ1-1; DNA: TGTGCCAGCAGCCAAAAACAGGGAGTTACTGAAGCTTTCTTT; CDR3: CASSQKQGVTEAFF
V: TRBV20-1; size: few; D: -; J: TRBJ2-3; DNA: TGCAGTGCCCCACTCCAGCGGGTATCCGGGGATACGCAGTATTTT; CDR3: CSAPLQRVSGDTQYF
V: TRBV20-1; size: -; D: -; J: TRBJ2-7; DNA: TGCAGTGCTAGAGGGGCAGGAACCTACGAGCAGTACTTC; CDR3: CSARGAGTYEQYF
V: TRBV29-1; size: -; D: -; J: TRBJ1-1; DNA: TGCAGCGTTTGGTTCTCGGTTGAAGCTTTCTTT; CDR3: CSVWFSVEAFF
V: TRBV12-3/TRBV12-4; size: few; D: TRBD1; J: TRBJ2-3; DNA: TGTGCCAGCAGTTGGGGGACAGCCACAGATACGCAGTATTTT; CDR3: CASSWGTATDTQYF
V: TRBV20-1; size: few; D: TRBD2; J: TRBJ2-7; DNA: TGCAGTGCTAGAAAGTTACAGGGTCGGACTAGCCGACCCTACGAGCAGTACTTC; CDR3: CSARKLQGRTSRPYEQYF
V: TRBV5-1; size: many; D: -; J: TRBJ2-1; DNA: TGCGCCAGCAGCAGCCGGCCCTTTAACTCCTACAATGAGCAGTTCTTC; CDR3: CASSSRPFNSYNEQFF
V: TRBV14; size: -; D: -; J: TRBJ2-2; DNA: TGTGCCAGCAGGAGGAGGATCAACACCGGGGAGCTGTTTTTT; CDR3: CASRRRINTGELFF
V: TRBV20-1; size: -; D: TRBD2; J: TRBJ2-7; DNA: TGCAGTGCCCCGCCTAGCGGGTACGAGCAGTACTTC; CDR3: CSAPPSGYEQYF
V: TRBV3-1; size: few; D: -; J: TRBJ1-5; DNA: TGTGCCAGCAGCCAAGCTATGGGGGGGAATCAGCCCCAGCATTTT; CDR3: CASSQAMGGNQPQHF
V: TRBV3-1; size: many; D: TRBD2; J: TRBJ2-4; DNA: TGTGCCAGCAGCCAAGAAGAAGGACTAGCCCAGAGGAACATTCAGTACTTC; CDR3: CASSQEEGLAQRNIQYF
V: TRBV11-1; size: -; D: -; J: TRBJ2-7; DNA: TGTGCCAGCAGTCCGCAACCTACGAGCTCCTACGAGCAGTACTTC; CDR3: CASSPQPTSSYEQYF
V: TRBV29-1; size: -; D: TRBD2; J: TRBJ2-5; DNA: TGCAGCGTTGAATGGGCTAGCGGGCACCAAGAGACCCAGTACTTC; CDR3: CSVEWASGHQETQYF